Listed below are T cell receptor beta chains from one sample, sequenced in a study of long-term antiretroviral therapy in people with HIV. The method was immunoSEQ multiplex PCR; TCRdb's version includes in-frame clones alone and lacks a portion of them. The table records 20,000 to 25,000 clones, 82% of them present only once. This sample comprised unsorted PBMCs, obtained 2.3 to 2.5 years after starting antiretroviral therapy. The origin of the receptors is a man aged 35 to 55 with HIV. Both conserved end residues are part of each CDR3. Fields, in order: CDR3 protein, J gene, V gene.

CDR3aa: CASSLLSGETQYF
j_gene: TRBJ2-5
v_gene: TRBV5-4

CDR3aa: CATSTELGRPYEQYF
j_gene: TRBJ2-7
v_gene: TRBV15

CDR3aa: CASSPREGLYEQYF
j_gene: TRBJ2-7
v_gene: TRBV7-9

CDR3aa: CASSPWGLAGVGTGELFF
j_gene: TRBJ2-2
v_gene: TRBV19

CDR3aa: CASSRGLQETQYF
j_gene: TRBJ2-5
v_gene: TRBV6-5

CDR3aa: CATSRKKQGVSSYEQYF
j_gene: TRBJ2-7
v_gene: TRBV15

CDR3aa: CAWSVLSGDGYTF
j_gene: TRBJ1-2
v_gene: TRBV30

CDR3aa: CASSVDGTGIYEQYF
j_gene: TRBJ2-7
v_gene: TRBV9

CDR3aa: CASSSEPGAAAGYTF
j_gene: TRBJ1-2
v_gene: TRBV5-1

CDR3aa: CAQTKLASTDTQYF
j_gene: TRBJ2-3
v_gene: TRBV7-9

CDR3aa: CASSDQGNTIYF
j_gene: TRBJ1-3
v_gene: TRBV2

CDR3aa: CSVAGTYEQYF
j_gene: TRBJ2-7
v_gene: TRBV29-1

CDR3aa: CATARDASVESGYTF
j_gene: TRBJ1-2
v_gene: TRBV6-1

CDR3aa: CASSLPVAGGLGEQFF
j_gene: TRBJ2-1
v_gene: TRBV14

CDR3aa: CASSQEELGSNTGELFF
j_gene: TRBJ2-2
v_gene: TRBV4-1

CDR3aa: CASSLGSWEETQYF
j_gene: TRBJ2-5
v_gene: TRBV7-2

CDR3aa: CASPFAGAAIYF
j_gene: TRBJ1-3
v_gene: TRBV11-3

CDR3aa: CASRLGTGGNYGYTF
j_gene: TRBJ1-2
v_gene: TRBV27

CDR3aa: CASSPGGGANVLTF
j_gene: TRBJ2-6
v_gene: TRBV7-8

CDR3aa: CASSVSSTDTQYF
j_gene: TRBJ2-3
v_gene: TRBV6-4

CDR3aa: CASSPGTEPREQYF
j_gene: TRBJ2-7
v_gene: TRBV5-1

CDR3aa: CASSPGMNTEAFF
j_gene: TRBJ1-1
v_gene: TRBV4-1

CDR3aa: CASSYSTGPLPYEQYF
j_gene: TRBJ2-7
v_gene: TRBV6-5

CDR3aa: CASSQGLAGATDTQYF
j_gene: TRBJ2-3
v_gene: TRBV4-1

CDR3aa: CASRNRGRNEQFF
j_gene: TRBJ2-1
v_gene: TRBV6-5

CDR3aa: CASSRREAGAYNEQFF
j_gene: TRBJ2-1
v_gene: TRBV11-1

CDR3aa: CASSPRQGSHYNEQFF
j_gene: TRBJ2-1
v_gene: TRBV18

CDR3aa: CASSSNGGLGLPGSYTF
j_gene: TRBJ1-2
v_gene: TRBV5-6

CDR3aa: CASSQSEGGTIYGYTF
j_gene: TRBJ1-2
v_gene: TRBV18

CDR3aa: CASSPGTSRNEQFF
j_gene: TRBJ2-1
v_gene: TRBV27

CDR3aa: CASSQGAGQPQHF
j_gene: TRBJ1-5
v_gene: TRBV11-2

CDR3aa: CASSVGYQPQHF
j_gene: TRBJ1-5
v_gene: TRBV25-1

CDR3aa: CASSHVGQSSYNEQFF
j_gene: TRBJ2-1
v_gene: TRBV4-1

CDR3aa: CASSVPPPGGINTGELFF
j_gene: TRBJ2-2
v_gene: TRBV6-1

CDR3aa: CASSLDSVLNQPQHF
j_gene: TRBJ1-5
v_gene: TRBV7-9

CDR3aa: CASSQALSAVSYEQYF
j_gene: TRBJ2-7
v_gene: TRBV4-1

CDR3aa: CAISDPMRTNSYNEQFF
j_gene: TRBJ2-1
v_gene: TRBV10-3

CDR3aa: CASSATSSAYEQYF
j_gene: TRBJ2-7
v_gene: TRBV25-1

CDR3aa: CASSLPDREANEKLFF
j_gene: TRBJ1-4
v_gene: TRBV18

CDR3aa: CASSHPRAGANVLTF
j_gene: TRBJ2-6
v_gene: TRBV27

CDR3aa: CASSLIGGVNTGELFF
j_gene: TRBJ2-2
v_gene: TRBV5-1

CDR3aa: CASSYMSNSYEQYF
j_gene: TRBJ2-7
v_gene: TRBV6-5

CDR3aa: CASSQSGGAYNEQFF
j_gene: TRBJ2-1
v_gene: TRBV14

CDR3aa: CAISGTGTGGSPLHF
j_gene: TRBJ1-6
v_gene: TRBV10-3

CDR3aa: CASSFQDTDTQYF
j_gene: TRBJ2-3
v_gene: TRBV5-1

CDR3aa: CASSIEASGPSYEQYF
j_gene: TRBJ2-7
v_gene: TRBV19